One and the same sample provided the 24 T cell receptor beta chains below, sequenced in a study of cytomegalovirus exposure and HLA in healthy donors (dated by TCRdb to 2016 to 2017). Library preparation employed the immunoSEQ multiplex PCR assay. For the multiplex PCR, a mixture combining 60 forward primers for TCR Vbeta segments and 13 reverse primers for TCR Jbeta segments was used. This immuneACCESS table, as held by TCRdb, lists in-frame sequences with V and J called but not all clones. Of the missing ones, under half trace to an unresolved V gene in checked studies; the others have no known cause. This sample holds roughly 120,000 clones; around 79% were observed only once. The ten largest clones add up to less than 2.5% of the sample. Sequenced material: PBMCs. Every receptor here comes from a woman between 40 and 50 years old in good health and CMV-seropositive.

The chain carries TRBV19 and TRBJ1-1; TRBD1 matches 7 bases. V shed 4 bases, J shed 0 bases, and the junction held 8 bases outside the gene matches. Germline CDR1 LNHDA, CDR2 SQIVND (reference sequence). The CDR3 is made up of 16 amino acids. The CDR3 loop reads CASSKGQVYMNTEAFF. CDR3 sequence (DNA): TGTGCCAGTAGTAAAGGACAGGTTTACATGAACACTGAAGCTTTCTTT.

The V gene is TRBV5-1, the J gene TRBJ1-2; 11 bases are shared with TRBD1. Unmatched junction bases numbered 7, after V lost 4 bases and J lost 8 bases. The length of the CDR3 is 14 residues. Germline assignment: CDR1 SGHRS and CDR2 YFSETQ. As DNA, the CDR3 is TGCGCCAGCAGCGCGGACAGGGGGCTCGGAGGCTACACCTTC. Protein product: CASSADRGLGGYTF.

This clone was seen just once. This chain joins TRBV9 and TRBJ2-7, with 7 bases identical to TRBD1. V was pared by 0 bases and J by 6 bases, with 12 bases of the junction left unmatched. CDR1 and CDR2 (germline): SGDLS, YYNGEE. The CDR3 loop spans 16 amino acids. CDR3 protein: CASSVAEGTGASEQYF. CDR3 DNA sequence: TGTGCCAGCAGCGTAGCTGAGGGAACAGGGGCCTCCGAGCAGTACTTC.

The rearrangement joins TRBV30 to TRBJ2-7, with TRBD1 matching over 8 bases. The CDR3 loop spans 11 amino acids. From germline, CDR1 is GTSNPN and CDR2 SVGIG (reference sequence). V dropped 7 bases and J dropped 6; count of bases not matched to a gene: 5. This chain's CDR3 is CASLTGGEQYF. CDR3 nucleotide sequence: TGTGCCTCCTTAACAGGGGGCGAGCAGTACTTC.

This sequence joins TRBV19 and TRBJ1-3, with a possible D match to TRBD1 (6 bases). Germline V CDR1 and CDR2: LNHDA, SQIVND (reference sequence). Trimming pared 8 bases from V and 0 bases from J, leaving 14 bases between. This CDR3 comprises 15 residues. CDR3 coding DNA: TGTGCCAGTTATAAGACAGGAGCCTCTGGAAACACCATATATTTT. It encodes CASYKTGASGNTIYF.

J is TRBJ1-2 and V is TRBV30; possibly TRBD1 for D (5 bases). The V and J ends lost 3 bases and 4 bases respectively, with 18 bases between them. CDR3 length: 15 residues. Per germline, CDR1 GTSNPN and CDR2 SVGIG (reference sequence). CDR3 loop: CAWSPSQRGTYGYTF. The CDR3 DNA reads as TGTGCCTGGAGCCCCTCCCAAAGGGGAACCTATGGCTACACCTTC.

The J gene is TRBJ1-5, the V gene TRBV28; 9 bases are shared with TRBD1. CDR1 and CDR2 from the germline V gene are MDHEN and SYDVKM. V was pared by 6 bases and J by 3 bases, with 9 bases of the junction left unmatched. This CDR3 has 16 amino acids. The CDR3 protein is CASRYGQGSPNQPQHF. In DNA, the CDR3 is TGTGCCAGCAGGTACGGACAGGGGTCCCCCAATCAGCCCCAGCATTTT.

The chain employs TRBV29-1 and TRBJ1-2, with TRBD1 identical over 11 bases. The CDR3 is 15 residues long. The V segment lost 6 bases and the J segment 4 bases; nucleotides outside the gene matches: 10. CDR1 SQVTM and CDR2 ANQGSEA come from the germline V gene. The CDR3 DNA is TGCAGCGTGCTTACCGGGACAGGGGGTGCCTATGGCTACACCTTC. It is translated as CSVLTGTGGAYGYTF.

In nucleotides, the CDR3 is TGTGCCAGCTCACCAGCAGGGCTGGAGACCCAGTACTTC. It is translated as CASSPAGLETQYF. The gene calls are TRBV18 and TRBJ2-5, with D maybe TRBD1 (5 bases). V was cut by 2 bases and J by 5 bases, with 9 bases left in between. This CDR3 contains 13 residues. Per germline, CDR1 KGHSH and CDR2 LQKENI. The full variable domain, with the rest looked up from reference TRBV18 and TRBJ2-5, is NAGVMQNPRHLVRRRGQEARLRCSPMKGHSHVYWYRQLPEEGLKFMVYLQKENIIDESGMPKERFSAEFPKEGPSILRIQQVVRGDSAAYFCASSPAGLETQYFGPGTRLLVL.

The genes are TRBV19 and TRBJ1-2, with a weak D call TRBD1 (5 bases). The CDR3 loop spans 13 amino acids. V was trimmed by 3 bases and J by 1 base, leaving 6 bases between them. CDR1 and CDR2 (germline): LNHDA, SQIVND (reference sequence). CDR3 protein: CASSIRDNYGYTF. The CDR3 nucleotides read TGTGCCAGTAGTATCAGGGATAACTATGGCTACACCTTC.

The CDR3 protein is CASSETGTGVNKNIQYF. The CDR3 nucleotides read TGTGCCAGCAGTGAAACGGGTACAGGGGTGAACAAAAACATTCAGTACTTC. The V call is TRBV2, the J call TRBJ2-4; 7 nucleotides align to TRBD1. This CDR3 has 17 amino acids. The V segment lost 2 bases and the J segment 3 bases; nucleotides outside the gene matches: 10. The germline CDR1 and CDR2 sequences are SNHLY and FYNNEI.

The CDR3 sequence is CASSLVNRGPTTRYNEQFF. CDR3 DNA sequence: TGTGCCAGCAGCCTAGTGAACAGGGGCCCCACCACCCGATACAATGAGCAGTTCTTC. The chain employs TRBV7-2 and TRBJ2-1, with 7 nucleotides matching TRBD1. This CDR3 comprises 19 residues. J gave up 4 bases and V 5 bases, and 20 bases lay outside the gene matches. Germline V gives CDR1 SGHTA, CDR2 FQGNSA.

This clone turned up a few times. This CDR3 is CASTEGRGVSPLHF. In DNA form, the CDR3 reads TGCGCCAGTACGGAAGGCAGGGGGGTATCACCCCTCCACTTT. V and J are TRBV4-3 and TRBJ1-6, with 7 bases fitting TRBD1. The CDR3 contains 14 residues. Trimming cost V 9 bases and J 10 bases; bases outside gene matches: 12. CDR1 and CDR2 (germline): LGHNA, YSLEER.

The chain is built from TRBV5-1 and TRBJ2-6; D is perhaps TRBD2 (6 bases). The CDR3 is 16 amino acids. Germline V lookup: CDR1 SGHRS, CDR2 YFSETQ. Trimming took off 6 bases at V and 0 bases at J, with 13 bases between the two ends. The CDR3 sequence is CASIGQGLSGANVLTF. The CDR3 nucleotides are TGCGCCAGCATCGGTCAGGGACTCTCTGGGGCCAACGTCCTGACTTTC. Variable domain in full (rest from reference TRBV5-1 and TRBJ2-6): KAGVTQTPRYLIKTRGQQVTLSCSPISGHRSVSWYQQTPGQGLQFLFEYFSETQRNKGNFPGRFSGRQFSNSRSEMNVSTLELGDSALYLCASIGQGLSGANVLTFGAGSRLTVL.

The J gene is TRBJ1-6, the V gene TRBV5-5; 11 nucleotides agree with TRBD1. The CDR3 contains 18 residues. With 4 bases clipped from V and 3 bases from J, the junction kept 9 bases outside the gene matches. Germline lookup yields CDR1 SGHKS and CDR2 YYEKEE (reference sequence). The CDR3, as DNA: TGTGCCAGCAGCATCGGGACAGGGGGTAATCTCTATAATTCACCCCTCCACTTT. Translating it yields CASSIGTGGNLYNSPLHF.

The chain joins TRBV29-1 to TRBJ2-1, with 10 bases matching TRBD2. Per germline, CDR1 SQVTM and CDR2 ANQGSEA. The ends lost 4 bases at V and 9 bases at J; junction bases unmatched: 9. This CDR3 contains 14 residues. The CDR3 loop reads CSVVRLAGECEQFF. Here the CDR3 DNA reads TGCAGCGTTGTCCGTCTAGCGGGAGAATGTGAGCAGTTCTTC.

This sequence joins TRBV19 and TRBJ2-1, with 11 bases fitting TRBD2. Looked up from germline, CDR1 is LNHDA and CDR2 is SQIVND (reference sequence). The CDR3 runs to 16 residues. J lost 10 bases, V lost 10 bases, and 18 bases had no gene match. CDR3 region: CAISPGLAAGLREQFF. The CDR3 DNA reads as TGTGCCATATCACCGGGACTAGCGGCGGGGTTGCGCGAGCAGTTCTTC.

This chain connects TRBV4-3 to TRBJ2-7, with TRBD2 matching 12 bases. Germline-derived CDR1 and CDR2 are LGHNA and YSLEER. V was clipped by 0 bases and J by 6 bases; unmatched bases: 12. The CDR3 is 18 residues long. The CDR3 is CASSQDVLLAGGKGEQYF. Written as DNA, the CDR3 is TGCGCCAGCAGCCAAGATGTGTTACTAGCGGGAGGAAAAGGCGAGCAGTACTTC.

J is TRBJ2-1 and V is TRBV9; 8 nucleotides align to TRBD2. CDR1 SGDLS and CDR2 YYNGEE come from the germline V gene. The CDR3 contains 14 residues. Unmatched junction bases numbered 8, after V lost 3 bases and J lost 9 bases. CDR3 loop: CASSGSGSSFEQFF. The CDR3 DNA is TGTGCCAGCAGCGGAAGCGGGAGCAGCTTTGAGCAGTTCTTC.

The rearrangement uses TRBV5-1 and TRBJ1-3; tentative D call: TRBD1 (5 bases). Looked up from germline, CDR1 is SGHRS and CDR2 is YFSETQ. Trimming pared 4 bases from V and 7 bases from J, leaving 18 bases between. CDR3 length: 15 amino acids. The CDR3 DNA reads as TGCGCCAGCAGCCCGACCTCCGGGACTACTAACACCATATATTTT. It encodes CASSPTSGTTNTIYF.

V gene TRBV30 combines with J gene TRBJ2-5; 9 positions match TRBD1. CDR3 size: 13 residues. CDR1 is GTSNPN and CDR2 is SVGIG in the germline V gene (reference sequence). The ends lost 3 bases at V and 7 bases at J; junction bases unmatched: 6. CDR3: CAWSGTGIGTQYF. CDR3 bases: TGTGCCTGGAGCGGGACAGGGATTGGGACCCAGTACTTC.

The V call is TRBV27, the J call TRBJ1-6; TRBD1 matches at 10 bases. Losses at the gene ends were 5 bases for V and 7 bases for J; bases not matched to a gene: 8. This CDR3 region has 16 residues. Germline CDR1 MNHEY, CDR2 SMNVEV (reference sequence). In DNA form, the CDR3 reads TGTGCCAGCAGTCCGGGGACAGGGGCTTCGAATTCACCCCTCCACTTT. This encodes CASSPGTGASNSPLHF.

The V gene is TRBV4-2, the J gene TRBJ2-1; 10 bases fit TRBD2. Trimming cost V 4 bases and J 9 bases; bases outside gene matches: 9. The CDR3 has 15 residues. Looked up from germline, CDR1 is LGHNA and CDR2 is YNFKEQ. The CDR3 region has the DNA TGTGCCAGCAGCCCTCAGCGGGGGGGCTTGGGTGAGCAGTTCTTC. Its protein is CASSPQRGGLGEQFF.

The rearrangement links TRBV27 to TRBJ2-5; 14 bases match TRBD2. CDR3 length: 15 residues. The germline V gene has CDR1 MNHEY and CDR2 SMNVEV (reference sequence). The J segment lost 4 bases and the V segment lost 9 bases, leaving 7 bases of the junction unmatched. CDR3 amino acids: CASRRTSGGTETQYF. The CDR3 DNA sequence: TGTGCCAGTAGACGGACTAGCGGGGGGACAGAGACCCAGTACTTC.